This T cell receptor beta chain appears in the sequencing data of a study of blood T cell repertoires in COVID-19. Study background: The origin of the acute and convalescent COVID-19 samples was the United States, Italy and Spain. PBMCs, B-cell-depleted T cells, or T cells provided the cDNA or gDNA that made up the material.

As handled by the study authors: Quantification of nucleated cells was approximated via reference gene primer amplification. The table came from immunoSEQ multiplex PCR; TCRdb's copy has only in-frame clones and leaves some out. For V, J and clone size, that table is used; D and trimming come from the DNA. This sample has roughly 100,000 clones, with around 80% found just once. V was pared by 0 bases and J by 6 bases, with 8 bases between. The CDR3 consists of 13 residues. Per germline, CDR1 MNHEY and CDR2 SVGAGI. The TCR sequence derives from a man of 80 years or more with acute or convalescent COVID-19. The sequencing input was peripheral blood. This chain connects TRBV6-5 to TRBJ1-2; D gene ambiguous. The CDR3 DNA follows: TGTGCCAGCAGTTACTCGAAACCGGATGGCTACACCTTC. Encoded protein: CASSYSKPDGYTF.